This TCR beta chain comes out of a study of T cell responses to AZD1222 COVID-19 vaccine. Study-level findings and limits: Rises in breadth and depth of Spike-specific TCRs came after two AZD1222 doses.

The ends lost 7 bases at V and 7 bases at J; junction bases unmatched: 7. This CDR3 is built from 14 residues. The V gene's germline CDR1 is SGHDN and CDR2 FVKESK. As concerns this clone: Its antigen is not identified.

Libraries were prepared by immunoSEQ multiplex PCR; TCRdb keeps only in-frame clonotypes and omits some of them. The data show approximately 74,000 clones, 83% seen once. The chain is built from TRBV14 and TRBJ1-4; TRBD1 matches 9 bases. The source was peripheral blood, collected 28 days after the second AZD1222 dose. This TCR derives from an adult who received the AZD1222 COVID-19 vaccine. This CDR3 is CASTTGGAGEKLFF. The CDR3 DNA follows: TGTGCCAGCACCACAGGGGGCGCGGGTGAAAAACTGTTTTTT.